The T cell receptor beta chain described here comes from a study of cytomegalovirus exposure and HLA in healthy donors. Amplification used 60 Vbeta primers and 13 Jbeta primers. The method was immunoSEQ multiplex PCR; TCRdb's version includes in-frame clones alone and lacks a portion of them. The top ten hold roughly 0.99% of the sample, which has over 200,000 clones, roughly 90% seen once. Trimming left V 0 bases short and J 3 bases short, with 9 bases between. CDR3 length: 15 amino acids. CDR1 and CDR2 (germline): MNHEY, SVGAGI. Healthy bone marrow donors made up the cohort. Overall study findings and caveats: In an earlier analysis, most TCR beta V segments were productive about 87% or about 30% of the time.

About this clone itself: Its antigen is still unknown.

The sample consisted of PBMCs. J is TRBJ1-5 and V is TRBV6-5; D unclear. The TCR sequence derives from a woman younger than 35 in good health and CMV-seronegative. The CDR3 reads CASSYSSRSNQPQHF. The CDR3 DNA is TGTGCCAGCAGTTACTCGAGCAGGTCCAATCAGCCCCAGCATTTT.